This T cell receptor beta chain is drawn from a study of blood T cells in healthy people across ages. This CDR3 is 15 amino acids long. Germline V gene lookup returns CDR1 SGHRS and CDR2 YFSETQ. Sample-barcoded 5' priming and a J-beta primer mix drove a second PCR of about 6 to 12 cycles. TCRdb independently ran MiXCR on the 5' RACE reads; one entry per CDR3 protein. The sample carries 900,000 to 950,000 distinct CDR3 sequences, 25% to 35% recorded once. The same data also went into a second study, on T cells of mothers and their children.

The clonotype comes from a woman aged 40 to 50 in good health. This rearrangement joins TRBV5-1 to TRBJ2-1; D possibly corresponds to TRBD2 (6 bases). The J call may be faulty, since TRBJ2-7 better matches the DNA end. Sequences were obtained from blood. CDR3 sequence (DNA): TGCGCCAGCAGCCAGACTAGAAGCTCCTACAATAAGCAGTACTTC. Its translation: CASSQTRSSYNKQYF.